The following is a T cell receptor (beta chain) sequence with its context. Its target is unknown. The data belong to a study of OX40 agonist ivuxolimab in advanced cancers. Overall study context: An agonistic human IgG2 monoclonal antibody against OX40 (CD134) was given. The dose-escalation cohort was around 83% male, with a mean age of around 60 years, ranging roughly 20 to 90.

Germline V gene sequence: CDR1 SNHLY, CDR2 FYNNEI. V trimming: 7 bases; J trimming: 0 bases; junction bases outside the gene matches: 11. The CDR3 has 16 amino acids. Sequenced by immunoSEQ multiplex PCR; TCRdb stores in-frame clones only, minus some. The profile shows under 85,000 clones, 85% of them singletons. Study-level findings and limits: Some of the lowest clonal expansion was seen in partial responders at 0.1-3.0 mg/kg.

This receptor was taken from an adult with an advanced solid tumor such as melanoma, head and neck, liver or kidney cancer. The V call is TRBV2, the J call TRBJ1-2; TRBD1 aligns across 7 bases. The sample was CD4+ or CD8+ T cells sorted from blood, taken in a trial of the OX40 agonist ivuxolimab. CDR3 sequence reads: CASTPDRFGANYGYTF. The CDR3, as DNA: TGTGCCAGCACCCCGGACAGGTTTGGCGCTAACTATGGCTACACCTTC.